One sample yielded the 12 T cell receptor beta chains listed below, sequenced in a study of blood T cells in healthy people across ages. Primers used in a second PCR of roughly 7 to 12 cycles were a sample-barcoded 5' primer and a J-beta primer mix. TCRdb reprocessed the 5' RACE reads with MiXCR, giving one entry per CDR3 protein. The sample gives 800,000 to 950,000 distinct CDR3 sequences, about 29% of which show up once; roughly 10% is in the top ten. The sample was also linked to a second study, of T cells of mothers and their children.

The source material was blood. The source of these receptors is a woman aged 40 to 55 in good health.

This clonotype was observed at least ten times. CDR3 in DNA: TGTGCCAGCAGCTCCACTACTACAGATACGCAGTATTTT. Encoded protein: CASSSTTTDTQYF. The chain uses TRBV7-2 and TRBJ2-3; no firm D call. With 4 bases removed from V and 3 bases from J, the gap between germline ends came to 8 bases. The CDR3 totals 13 residues. CDR1 and CDR2 (germline): SGHTA, FQGNSA.

This clonotype was seen many times. This chain uses TRBV7-9 with TRBJ2-1; 10 bases align to TRBD2. Germline loops: CDR1 SEHNR, CDR2 FQNEAQ (reference sequence). The CDR3 consists of 15 residues. V trimming: 2 bases; J trimming: 6 bases; junction bases outside the gene matches: 4. This CDR3 is CASSLTSGAPNEQFF. CDR3 in DNA: TGTGCCAGCAGCTTAACTAGCGGGGCCCCCAATGAGCAGTTCTTC.

A single count supports this clonotype. This chain joins TRBV7-9 and TRBJ2-1; D is possibly TRBD2 (6 bases). CDR3 length: 12 amino acids. Trimming pared 5 bases from V and 10 bases from J, leaving 12 bases between. In germline, CDR1 is SEHNR, CDR2 FQNEAQ (reference sequence). DNA for the CDR3: TGTGCCAGCAGCCTTACTAGCAAGGAGCAGTTCTTC. Amino acids: CASSLTSKEQFF.

At least ten counts were recorded for this clonotype. The genes are TRBV12-3 or TRBV12-4 and TRBJ2-4; 11 bases agree with TRBD1. V shed 3 bases, J shed 1 base, and the junction held 2 bases outside the gene matches. The CDR3 has 16 amino acids. CDR3 nucleotide sequence: TGTGCCAGCAGTTTCGGGGACAGGGGGGCCAAAAACATTCAGTACTTC. Translated: CASSFGDRGAKNIQYF.

There are a few counts of this clonotype. This chain uses TRBV3-1 with TRBJ2-6; TRBD2 matches at 10 bases. The CDR3 consists of 18 residues. CDR1 is LGHDT, CDR2 YNNKEL, per germline (reference sequence). Trimming cost V 4 bases and J 2 bases; bases outside gene matches: 8. CDR3 DNA: TGTGCCAGCAGCCCTAGAGCGGGGGGGCGCCCTGGGGCCAACGTCCTGACTTTC. Protein: CASSPRAGGRPGANVLTF.

The chain carries TRBV24-1 and TRBJ2-5; 7 bases match TRBD1. Per germline, CDR1 KGHDR and CDR2 SFDVKD. The CDR3 contains 15 residues. The V segment lost 4 bases and the J segment 6 bases; nucleotides outside the gene matches: 10. The CDR3 reads CATSEPHRGPKTQYF. Here the CDR3 DNA reads TGTGCCACCAGTGAGCCACACAGGGGACCGAAGACCCAGTACTTC.

Comment on this clonotype: The junction departs from germline at one end; a sequencing error may be responsible. This rearrangement joins TRBV20-1 to TRBJ1-2; 7 bases are shared with TRBD1. This CDR3 region has 16 residues. In germline, CDR1 is DFQATT, CDR2 SNEGSKA (reference sequence). Here the CDR3 reads CSGAGDSPAPQYGHTF. DNA of the CDR3: TGCAGTGGGGCCGGGGACAGCCCTGCTCCCCAATATGGCCACACCTTC.

V gene TRBV7-3 combines with J gene TRBJ2-3, with D uncertain. Per the germline V gene, CDR1 is SGHTA and CDR2 is FQGTGA. V was pared by 5 bases and J by 0 bases, with 6 bases between. The CDR3 contains 13 residues. CDR3 nucleotides: TGTGCCAGCAGCGCCAGTAGCACAGATACGCAGTATTTT. Translating it yields CASSASSTDTQYF.

The rearrangement joins TRBV30 to TRBJ2-3, with a weak D call TRBD1 (6 bases). The V end was cut by 5 bases, the J end by 5 bases, with 20 bases between. Germline-derived CDR1 and CDR2 are GTSNPN and SVGIG (reference sequence). The CDR3 consists of 15 residues. The DNA of the CDR3 is TGTGCCTGGCAAAGGGGGACCCCCCACGGAGATACGCAGTATTTT. Translated: CAWQRGTPHGDTQYF.

The rearrangement uses TRBV11-2 and TRBJ2-7; TRBD1 or TRBD2 may be the D gene (7 bases each). Per germline, CDR1 SGHAT and CDR2 FQNNGV. The V and J ends lost 0 bases and 3 bases respectively, with 12 bases between them. The CDR3 is made up of 15 amino acids. CDR3 sequence: CASSLDRGGYYEQYF. Written as DNA, the CDR3 is TGTGCCAGCAGCTTAGACAGGGGGGGCTACTACGAGCAGTACTTC. The variable domain in full, with the rest retrieved from reference TRBV11-2 and TRBJ2-7, is EAGVAQSPRYKIIEKRQSVAFWCNPISGHATLYWYQQILGQGPKLLIQFQNNGVVDDSQLPKDRFSAERLKGVDSTLKIQPAKLEDSAVYLCASSLDRGGYYEQYFGPGTRLTVT.

This clonotype was counted at least ten times. The CDR3 spells CASSQAGGSYEQYF. DNA for the CDR3: TGTGCCAGCAGCCAAGCCGGGGGGTCCTACGAGCAGTACTTC. The gene calls are TRBV4-2 and TRBJ2-7; TRBD2 aligns across 7 bases. Per germline, CDR1 LGHNA and CDR2 YNFKEQ. V lost 1 base, J lost 1 base, and 1 base stayed unmatched. This CDR3 is 14 amino acids long.

The table lists this clonotype with many counts. This chain uses TRBV5-1 with TRBJ2-1; D call uncertain. The V end lost 4 bases, the J end lost 0 bases, and 8 bases lay between the germline ends. This CDR3 comprises 14 residues. CDR1 SGHRS and CDR2 YFSETQ come from the germline V gene. The CDR3 protein is CASSKMSSYNEQFF. CDR3 bases: TGCGCCAGCAGCAAGATGAGCTCCTACAATGAGCAGTTCTTC. Full variable domain (rest looked up from reference TRBV5-1 and TRBJ2-1): KAGVTQTPRYLIKTRGQQVTLSCSPISGHRSVSWYQQTPGQGLQFLFEYFSETQRNKGNFPGRFSGRQFSNSRSEMNVSTLELGDSALYLCASSKMSSYNEQFFGPGTRLTVL.